Listed below are T cell receptor beta chains from one sample, sequenced in a study of spatial heterogeneity in lung cancer. TCRdb processed the 5' RACE reads anew with MiXCR; each CDR3 protein has one entry. The table includes approximately 90,000 distinct CDR3 sequences, around 10% detected once. Material: PBMCs, obtained at surgery. The receptors derive from a male donor with early-stage non-small cell lung cancer. Each CDR3 is given with its conserved first and last residue. Each record gives: clone size, J gene, D gene, V gene, CDR3 protein, CDR3 DNA. A D gene is named only where the DNA matches it firmly. Clone size is not always given. Where it is, it says once, few, many or a class for expanded clones.

abundance: .; j_gene: TRBJ2-7; d_gene: .; v_gene: TRBV21-1; CDR3aa: CASSQGASGGWEQYF; CDR3nt: TGTGCCAGCAGCCAAGGGGCTAGCGGGGGCTGGGAGCAGTACTTC
abundance: many; j_gene: TRBJ2-5; d_gene: .; v_gene: TRBV11-2; CDR3aa: CTSSQGPGETQYF; CDR3nt: TGTACCAGCAGCCAGGGACCTGGGGAGACCCAGTACTTC
abundance: .; j_gene: TRBJ2-5; d_gene: .; v_gene: TRBV5-1; CDR3aa: CASADQGMETQYF; CDR3nt: TGCGCCAGCGCCGACCAGGGGATGGAGACCCAGTACTTC
abundance: many; j_gene: TRBJ2-3; d_gene: .; v_gene: TRBV29-1; CDR3aa: CSASSGGGTDTQYF; CDR3nt: TGCAGCGCCTCCTCGGGCGGGGGCACAGATACGCAGTATTTT
abundance: many; j_gene: TRBJ2-5; d_gene: TRBD1; v_gene: TRBV6-5; CDR3aa: CASSFLQGYGETQYF; CDR3nt: TGTGCCAGCAGTTTTTTACAGGGGTACGGAGAGACCCAGTACTTC
abundance: .; j_gene: TRBJ1-1; d_gene: .; v_gene: TRBV7-6; CDR3aa: CASSPGTWPEAFF; CDR3nt: TGTGCCAGCAGCCCTGGGACCTGGCCTGAAGCTTTCTTT
abundance: many; j_gene: TRBJ1-2; d_gene: .; v_gene: TRBV18; CDR3aa: CASSLVRTREIGYGYTF; CDR3nt: TGTGCCAGCTCACTTGTTCGGACCCGGGAAATCGGCTATGGCTACACCTTC
abundance: many; j_gene: TRBJ2-7; d_gene: .; v_gene: TRBV28; CDR3aa: CASSSYKTIYEQYF; CDR3nt: TGTGCCAGCAGCTCGTACAAAACGATCTACGAGCAGTACTTC
abundance: .; j_gene: TRBJ2-1; d_gene: .; v_gene: TRBV6-2/TRBV6-3; CDR3aa: CAGGRDNEQFF; CDR3nt: TGTGCTGGGGGTAGGGACAATGAGCAGTTCTTC
abundance: .; j_gene: TRBJ2-1; d_gene: .; v_gene: TRBV12-3/TRBV12-4; CDR3aa: CASSLGTHSSYNEQFF; CDR3nt: TGTGCCAGCAGTTTAGGGACCCATAGCTCCTACAATGAGCAGTTCTTC
abundance: .; j_gene: TRBJ2-7; d_gene: TRBD2; v_gene: TRBV20-1; CDR3aa: CSASPLLKREGYEQYF; CDR3nt: TGCAGTGCCAGCCCCCTTTTGAAGCGGGAGGGATACGAGCAGTACTTC
abundance: few; j_gene: TRBJ2-6; d_gene: .; v_gene: TRBV19; CDR3aa: CASSMPTGANVLTF; CDR3nt: TGTGCCAGTAGTATGCCCACTGGGGCCAACGTCCTGACTTTC
abundance: many; j_gene: TRBJ1-6; d_gene: .; v_gene: TRBV5-1; CDR3aa: CASRATGASNSPLHF; CDR3nt: TGCGCCAGCCGAGCGACGGGTGCGTCGAATTCACCCCTCCACTTT